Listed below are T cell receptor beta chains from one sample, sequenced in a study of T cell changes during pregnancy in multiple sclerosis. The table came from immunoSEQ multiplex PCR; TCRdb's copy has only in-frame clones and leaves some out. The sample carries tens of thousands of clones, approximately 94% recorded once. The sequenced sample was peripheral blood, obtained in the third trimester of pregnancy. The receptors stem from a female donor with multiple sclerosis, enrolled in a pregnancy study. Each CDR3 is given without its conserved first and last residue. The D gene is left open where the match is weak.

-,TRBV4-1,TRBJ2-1,ASSQPAGEQF
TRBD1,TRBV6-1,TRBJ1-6,ASRLAGQVNSPLH
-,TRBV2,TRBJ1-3,ASSEGGLDSYSGNTIY
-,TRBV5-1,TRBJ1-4,ASSTTQDSNEKLF
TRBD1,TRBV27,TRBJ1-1,ASRVTGGLPNTEAF
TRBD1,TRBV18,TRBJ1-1,ASSPGTGGNTEAF
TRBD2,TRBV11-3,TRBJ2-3,ASLPLAGGLPKSDTQY
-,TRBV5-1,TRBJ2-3,ASSLGRWGDTQY
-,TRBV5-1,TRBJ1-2,ASSVRGHGYT
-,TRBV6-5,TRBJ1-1,ASSRRAGTEAF
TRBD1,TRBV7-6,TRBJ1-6,ASSVGQGPAGNSPLH
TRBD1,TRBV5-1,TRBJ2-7,ASSFGTGFYEQY
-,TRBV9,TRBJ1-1,ASSVGGSFLNTEAF
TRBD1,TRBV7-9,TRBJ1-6,ASSSDRGEPLH
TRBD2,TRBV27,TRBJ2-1,ASSLTGLAGDNEQF
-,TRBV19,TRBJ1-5,ASSTTGRSNQPQH
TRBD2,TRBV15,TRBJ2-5,ATSRDGQSASGGDEETQY
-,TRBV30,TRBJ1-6,AWTLDSRSYNSPLH
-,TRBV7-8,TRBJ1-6,ASRPTGIEGNSPLH
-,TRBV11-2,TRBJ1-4,ASSLKWGGGELF
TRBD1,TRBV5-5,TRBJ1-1,ASSPTGIGAF
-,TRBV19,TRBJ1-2,ASSIDPSGFNYGYT
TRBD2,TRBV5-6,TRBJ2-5,ASSQRGGPETQY
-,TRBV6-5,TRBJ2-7,AVGGAHYGQY
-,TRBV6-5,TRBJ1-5,ASSQGPVVFPQH
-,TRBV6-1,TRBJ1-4,ASSARKGSVRLLF
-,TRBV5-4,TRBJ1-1,ASSRSAGVVNTEAF
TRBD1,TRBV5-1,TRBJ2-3,ASSPYRGQQTDTQY
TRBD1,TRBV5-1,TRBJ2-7,ASSWDRATYEQY
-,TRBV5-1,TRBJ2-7,ASTASTYEQY
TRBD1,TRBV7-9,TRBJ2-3,ASRPDRFTDTQY
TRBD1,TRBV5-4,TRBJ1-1,AALEGAGNTEAF
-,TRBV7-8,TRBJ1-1,ASSPAGAEAF
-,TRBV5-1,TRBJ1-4,ASSGTGPGEKLF
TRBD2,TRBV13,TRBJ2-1,ASSQGLDHNEQF
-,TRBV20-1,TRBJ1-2,SARGDGYT